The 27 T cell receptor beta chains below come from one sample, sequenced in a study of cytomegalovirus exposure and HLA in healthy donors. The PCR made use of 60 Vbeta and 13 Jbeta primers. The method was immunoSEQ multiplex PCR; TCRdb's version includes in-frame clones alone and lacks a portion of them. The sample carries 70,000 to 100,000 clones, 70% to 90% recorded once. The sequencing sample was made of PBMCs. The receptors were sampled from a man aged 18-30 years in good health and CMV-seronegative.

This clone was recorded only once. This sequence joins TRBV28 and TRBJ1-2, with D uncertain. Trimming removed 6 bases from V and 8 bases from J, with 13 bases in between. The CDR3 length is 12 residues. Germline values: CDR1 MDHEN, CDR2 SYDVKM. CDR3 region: CASSSLATGYTF. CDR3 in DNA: TGTGCCAGCAGCTCCCTAGCGACCGGCTACACCTTC.

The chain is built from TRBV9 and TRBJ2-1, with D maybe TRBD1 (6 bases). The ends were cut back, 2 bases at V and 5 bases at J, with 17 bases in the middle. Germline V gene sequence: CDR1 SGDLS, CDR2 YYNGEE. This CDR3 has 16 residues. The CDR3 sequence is CASSVNTGPYDNEQFF. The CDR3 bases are TGTGCCAGCAGCGTTAATACAGGGCCCTACGACAATGAGCAGTTCTTC.

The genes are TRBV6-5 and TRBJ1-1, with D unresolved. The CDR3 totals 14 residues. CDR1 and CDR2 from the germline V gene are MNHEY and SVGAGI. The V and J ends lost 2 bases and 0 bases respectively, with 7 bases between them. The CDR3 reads CASSYGLVNTEAFF. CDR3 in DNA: TGTGCCAGCAGTTACGGACTGGTGAACACTGAAGCTTTCTTT.

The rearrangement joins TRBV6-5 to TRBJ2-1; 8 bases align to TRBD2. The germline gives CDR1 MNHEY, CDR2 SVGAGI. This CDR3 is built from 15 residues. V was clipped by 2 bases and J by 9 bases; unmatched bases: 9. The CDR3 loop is CASSYGGLGRSEQFF. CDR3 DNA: TGTGCCAGCAGTTACGGGGGACTAGGGAGGAGTGAGCAGTTCTTC.

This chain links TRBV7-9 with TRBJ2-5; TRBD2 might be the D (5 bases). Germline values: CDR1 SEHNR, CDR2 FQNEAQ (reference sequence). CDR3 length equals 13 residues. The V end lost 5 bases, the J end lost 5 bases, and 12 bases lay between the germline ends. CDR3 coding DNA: TGTGCCAGCAGCCCCCCTGGGGAGGAGACCCAGTACTTC. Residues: CASSPPGEETQYF.

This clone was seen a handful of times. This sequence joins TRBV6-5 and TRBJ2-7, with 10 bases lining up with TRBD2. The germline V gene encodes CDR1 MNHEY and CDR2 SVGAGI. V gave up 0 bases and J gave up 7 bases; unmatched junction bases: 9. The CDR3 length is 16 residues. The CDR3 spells CASSYSGLAGASEQYF. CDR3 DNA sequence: TGTGCCAGCAGTTACTCTGGTCTAGCGGGGGCGTCGGAGCAGTACTTC.

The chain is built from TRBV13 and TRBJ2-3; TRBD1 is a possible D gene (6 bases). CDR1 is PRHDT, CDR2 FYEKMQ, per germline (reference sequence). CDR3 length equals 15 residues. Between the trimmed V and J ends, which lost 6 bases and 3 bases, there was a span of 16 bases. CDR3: CASSHYRDTTDTQYF. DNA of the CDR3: TGTGCCAGCAGTCACTACAGGGACACTACAGATACGCAGTATTTT.

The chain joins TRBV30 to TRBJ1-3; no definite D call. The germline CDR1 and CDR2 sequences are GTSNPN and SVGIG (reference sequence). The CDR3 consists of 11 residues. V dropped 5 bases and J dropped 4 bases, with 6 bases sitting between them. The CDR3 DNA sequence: TGTGCCTGGGGCCCCGGAAACACCATATATTTT. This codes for CAWGPGNTIYF.

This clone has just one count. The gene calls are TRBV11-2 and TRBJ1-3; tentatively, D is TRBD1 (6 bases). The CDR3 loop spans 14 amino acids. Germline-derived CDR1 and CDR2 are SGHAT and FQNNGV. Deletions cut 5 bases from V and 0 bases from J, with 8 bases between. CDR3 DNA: TGTGCCAGCAGCAGGGACAACTCTGGAAACACCATATATTTT. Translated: CASSRDNSGNTIYF.

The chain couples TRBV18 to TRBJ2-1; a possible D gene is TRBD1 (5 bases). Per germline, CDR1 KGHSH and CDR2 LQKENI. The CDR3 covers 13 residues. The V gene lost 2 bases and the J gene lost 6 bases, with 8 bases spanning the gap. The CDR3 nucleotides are TGTGCCAGCTCACCAGACAGATCCAATGAGCAGTTCTTC. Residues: CASSPDRSNEQFF.

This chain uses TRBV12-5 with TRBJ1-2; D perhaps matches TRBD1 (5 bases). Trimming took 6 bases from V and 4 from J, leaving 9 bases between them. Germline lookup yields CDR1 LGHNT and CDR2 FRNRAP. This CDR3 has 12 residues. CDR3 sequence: CASGPTVYGYTF. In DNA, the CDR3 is TGTGCTAGTGGCCCGACAGTCTATGGCTACACCTTC.

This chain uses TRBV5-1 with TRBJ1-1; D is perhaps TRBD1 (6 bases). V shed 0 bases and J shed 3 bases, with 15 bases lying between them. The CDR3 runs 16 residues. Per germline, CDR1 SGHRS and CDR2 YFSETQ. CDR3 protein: CASSLASGGSDTEAFF. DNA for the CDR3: TGCGCCAGCAGCTTGGCGTCTGGGGGCTCTGACACTGAAGCTTTCTTT.

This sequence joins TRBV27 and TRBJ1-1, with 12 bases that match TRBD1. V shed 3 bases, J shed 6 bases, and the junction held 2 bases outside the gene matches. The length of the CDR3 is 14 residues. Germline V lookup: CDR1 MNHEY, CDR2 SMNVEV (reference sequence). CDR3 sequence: CASSFGTGGPEAFF. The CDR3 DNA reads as TGTGCCAGCAGTTTTGGGACAGGGGGCCCTGAAGCTTTCTTT.

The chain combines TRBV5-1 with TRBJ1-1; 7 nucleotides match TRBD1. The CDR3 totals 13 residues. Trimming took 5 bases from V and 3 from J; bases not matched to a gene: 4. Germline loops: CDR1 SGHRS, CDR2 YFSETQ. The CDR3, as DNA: TGCGCCAGCAGACAGGGGCGGGACACTGAAGCTTTCTTT. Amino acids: CASRQGRDTEAFF.

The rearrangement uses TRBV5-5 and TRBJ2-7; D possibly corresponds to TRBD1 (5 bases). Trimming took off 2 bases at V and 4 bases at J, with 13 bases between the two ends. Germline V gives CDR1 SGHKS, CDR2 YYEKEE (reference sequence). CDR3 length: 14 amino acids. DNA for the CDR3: TGTGCCAGCAGCTTTGGCAGGGTAGGTTACGAGCAGTACTTC. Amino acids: CASSFGRVGYEQYF.

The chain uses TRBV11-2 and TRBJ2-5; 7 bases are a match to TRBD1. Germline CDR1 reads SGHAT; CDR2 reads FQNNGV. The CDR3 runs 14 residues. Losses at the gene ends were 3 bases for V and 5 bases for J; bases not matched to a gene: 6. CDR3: CASSFGYRGETQYF. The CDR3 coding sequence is TGTGCCAGCAGCTTTGGCTACAGGGGCGAGACCCAGTACTTC. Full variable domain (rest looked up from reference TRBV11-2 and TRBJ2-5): EAGVAQSPRYKIIEKRQSVAFWCNPISGHATLYWYQQILGQGPKLLIQFQNNGVVDDSQLPKDRFSAERLKGVDSTLKIQPAKLEDSAVYLCASSFGYRGETQYFGPGTRLLVL.

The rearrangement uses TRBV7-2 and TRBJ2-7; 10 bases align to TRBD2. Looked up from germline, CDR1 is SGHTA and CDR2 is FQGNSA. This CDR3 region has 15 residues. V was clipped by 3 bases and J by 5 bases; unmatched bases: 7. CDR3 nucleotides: TGTGCCAGCAGCTTCCTATTAGCGGGGGGAAACGAGCAGTACTTC. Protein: CASSFLLAGGNEQYF.

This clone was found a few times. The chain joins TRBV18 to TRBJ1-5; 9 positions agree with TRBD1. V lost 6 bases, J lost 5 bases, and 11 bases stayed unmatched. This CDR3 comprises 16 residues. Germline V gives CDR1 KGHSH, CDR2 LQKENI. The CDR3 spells CASSTGTGSSHQPQHF. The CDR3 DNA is TGTGCCAGCTCCACTGGGACAGGGAGTTCGCATCAGCCCCAGCATTTT.

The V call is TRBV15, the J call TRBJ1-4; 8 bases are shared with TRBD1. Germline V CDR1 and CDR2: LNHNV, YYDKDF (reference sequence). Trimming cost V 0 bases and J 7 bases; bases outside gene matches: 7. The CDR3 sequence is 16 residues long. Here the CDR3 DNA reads TGTGCCACCAGCAGAGATCTGGCAGGGGGCGGTGAAAAACTGTTTTTT. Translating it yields CATSRDLAGGGEKLFF.

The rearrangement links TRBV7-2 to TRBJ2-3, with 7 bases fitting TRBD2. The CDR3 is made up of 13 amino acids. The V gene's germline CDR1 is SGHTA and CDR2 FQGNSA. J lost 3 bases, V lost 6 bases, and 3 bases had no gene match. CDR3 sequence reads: CASRPGGTDTQYF. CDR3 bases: TGTGCCAGCAGGCCCGGGGGGACAGATACGCAGTATTTT. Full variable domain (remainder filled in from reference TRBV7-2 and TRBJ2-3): GAGVSQSPSNKVTEKGKDVELRCDPISGHTALYWYRQSLGQGLEFLIYFQGNSAPDKSGLPSDRFSAERTGGSVSTLTIQRTQQEDSAVYLCASRPGGTDTQYFGPGTRLTVL.

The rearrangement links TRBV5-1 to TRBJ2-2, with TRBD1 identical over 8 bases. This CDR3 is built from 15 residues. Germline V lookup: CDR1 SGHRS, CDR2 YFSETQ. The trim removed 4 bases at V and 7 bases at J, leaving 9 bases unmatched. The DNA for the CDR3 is TGCGCCAGCAGCGTGACAGGGGAGTTTGGCGGGGAGCTGTTTTTT. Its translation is CASSVTGEFGGELFF.

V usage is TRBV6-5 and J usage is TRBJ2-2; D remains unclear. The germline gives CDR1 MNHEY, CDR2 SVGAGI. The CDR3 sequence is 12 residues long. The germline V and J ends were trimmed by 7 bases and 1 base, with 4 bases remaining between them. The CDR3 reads CASTKNTGELFF. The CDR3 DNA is TGTGCCAGCACCAAGAACACCGGGGAGCTGTTTTTT.

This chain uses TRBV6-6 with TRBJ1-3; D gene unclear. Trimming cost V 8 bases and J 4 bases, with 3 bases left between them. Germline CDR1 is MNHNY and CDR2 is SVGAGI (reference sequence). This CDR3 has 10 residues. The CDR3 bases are TGTGCCAGCGTAGGAAACACCATATATTTT. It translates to CASVGNTIYF.

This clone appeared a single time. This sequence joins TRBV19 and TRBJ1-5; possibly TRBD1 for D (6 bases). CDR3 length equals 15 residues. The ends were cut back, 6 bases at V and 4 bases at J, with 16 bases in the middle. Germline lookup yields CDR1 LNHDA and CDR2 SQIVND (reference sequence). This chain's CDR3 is CASSPQGIGNQPQHF. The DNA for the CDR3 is TGTGCCAGTAGCCCGCAGGGGATTGGGAATCAGCCCCAGCATTTT.

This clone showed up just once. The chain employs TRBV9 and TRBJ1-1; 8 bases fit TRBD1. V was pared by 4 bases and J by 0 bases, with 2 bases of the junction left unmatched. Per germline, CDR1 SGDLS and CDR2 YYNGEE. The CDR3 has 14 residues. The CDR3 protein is CASSPRGLNTEAFF. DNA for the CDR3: TGTGCCAGCAGCCCCAGGGGGCTGAACACTGAAGCTTTCTTT.

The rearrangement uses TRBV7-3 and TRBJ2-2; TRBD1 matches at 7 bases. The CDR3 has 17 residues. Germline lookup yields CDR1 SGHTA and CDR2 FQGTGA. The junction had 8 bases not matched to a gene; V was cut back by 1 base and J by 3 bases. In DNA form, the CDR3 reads TGTGCCAGCAGCTTAAAGCCGACAGGGTTATACACCGGGGAGCTGTTTTTT. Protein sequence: CASSLKPTGLYTGELFF.

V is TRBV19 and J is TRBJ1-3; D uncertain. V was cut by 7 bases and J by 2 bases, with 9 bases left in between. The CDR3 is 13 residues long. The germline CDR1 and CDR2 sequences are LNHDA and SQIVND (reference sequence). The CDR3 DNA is TGTGCCAGTATGGTCGCGGCTGGAAACACCATATATTTT. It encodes CASMVAAGNTIYF.